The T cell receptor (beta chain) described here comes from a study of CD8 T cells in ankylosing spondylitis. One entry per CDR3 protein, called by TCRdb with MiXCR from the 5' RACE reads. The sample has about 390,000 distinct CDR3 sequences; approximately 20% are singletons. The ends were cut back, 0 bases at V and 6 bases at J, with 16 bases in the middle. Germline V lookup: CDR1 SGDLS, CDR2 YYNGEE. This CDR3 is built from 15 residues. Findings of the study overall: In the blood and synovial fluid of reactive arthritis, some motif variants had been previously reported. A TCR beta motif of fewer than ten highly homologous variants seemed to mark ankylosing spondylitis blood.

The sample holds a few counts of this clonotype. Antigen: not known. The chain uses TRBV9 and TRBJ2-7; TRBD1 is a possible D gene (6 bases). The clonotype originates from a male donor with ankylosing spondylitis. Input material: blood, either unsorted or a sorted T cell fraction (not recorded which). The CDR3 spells CASSVDGDTIGEQYF. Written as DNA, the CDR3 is TGTGCCAGCAGCGTAGATGGGGACACTATTGGCGAGCAGTACTTC. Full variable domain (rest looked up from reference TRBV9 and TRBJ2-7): DSGVTQTPKHLITATGQRVTLRCSPRSGDLSVYWYQQSLDQGLQFLIQYYNGEERAKGNILERFSAQQFPDLHSELNLSSLELGDSALYFCASSVDGDTIGEQYFGPGTRLTVT.